This is a list of T cell receptor beta chains from one sample in a study of blood T cell repertoires in COVID-19. Clones were read by immunoSEQ multiplex PCR, and TCRdb kept only the in-frame ones, dropping some. This sample has 330,000 or so clones; roughly 90% occur once, and the top ten carry under 1.2%. The sequenced sample consisted of PBMCs or T cells enriched from blood (not recorded which). The receptors were sampled from a woman aged 25-40 years who had been exposed to COVID-19. Both conserved end residues are part of each CDR3. The D gene is left open where the match is weak. Clone size is stated in some rows and not others, as once, few, many or a class when expanded.

j_gene | v_gene | abundance | d_gene | CDR3aa | CDR3nt
TRBJ1-2 | TRBV7-3 | - | - | CASSFSANYGYTF | TGTGCCAGCAGCTTCTCAGCTAACTATGGCTACACCTTC
TRBJ1-1 | TRBV10-3 | - | - | CAIREWEGPGTEAFF | TGTGCCATCAGAGAATGGGAGGGGCCGGGCACTGAAGCTTTCTTT
TRBJ2-1 | TRBV7-8 | - | TRBD2 | CASSLGVGRDEQFF | TGTGCCAGCAGCTTGGGGGTGGGGAGGGATGAGCAGTTCTTC
TRBJ2-7 | TRBV6-5 | - | TRBD2 | CASSKLLAATYEQYF | TGTGCCAGCAGCAAATTACTAGCGGCAACCTACGAGCAGTACTTC
TRBJ2-1 | TRBV4-2 | - | TRBD2 | CASSQEGLAGTNEQFF | TGTGCCAGCAGCCAAGAGGGGCTAGCGGGAACCAATGAGCAGTTCTTC
TRBJ2-5 | TRBV5-4 | - | TRBD2 | CASSLSLAGTETQYF | TGTGCCAGCAGCTTAAGCCTAGCGGGTACGGAGACCCAGTACTTC
TRBJ1-2 | TRBV6-5 | - | - | CASTQPQGDYGYTF | TGTGCCAGCACCCAACCGCAGGGCGACTATGGCTACACCTTC
TRBJ2-1 | TRBV2 | - | - | CASKGLGDEQFF | TGTGCCAGCAAGGGGCTGGGCGATGAGCAGTTCTTC
TRBJ2-2 | TRBV10-3 | - | - | CAISRLGGLNTGELFF | TGTGCCATCAGCCGACTAGGAGGCCTCAACACCGGGGAGCTGTTTTTT
TRBJ1-1 | TRBV18 | - | TRBD1 | CASSEGQGRTEAFF | TGTGCCAGCTCAGAAGGACAGGGTAGAACTGAAGCTTTCTTT
TRBJ1-5 | TRBV19 | - | TRBD1 | CASTTGAALANQPQHF | TGTGCCAGTACTACAGGGGCCGCCCTCGCTAATCAGCCCCAGCATTTT
TRBJ2-2 | TRBV13 | - | - | CASRGARPNTGELFF | TGTGCCAGCAGAGGGGCAAGACCGAACACCGGGGAGCTGTTTTTT
TRBJ2-1 | TRBV28 | - | TRBD1 | CASITGGYNEQFF | TGTGCCAGCATTACAGGGGGCTACAATGAGCAGTTCTTC
TRBJ2-5 | TRBV5-8 | - | TRBD2 | CASSSFGLAGGPGETQYF | TGTGCCAGCAGCTCTTTTGGACTAGCGGGAGGGCCGGGAGAGACCCAGTACTTC
TRBJ1-2 | TRBV28 | - | - | CAITIGHRGNGYTF | TGTGCCATCACCATAGGGCACAGAGGGAATGGCTACACCTTC
TRBJ2-5 | TRBV6-5 | - | TRBD2 | CASSYLSGTQETQYF | TGTGCCAGCAGTTACTTAAGCGGGACCCAAGAGACCCAGTACTTC
TRBJ2-7 | TRBV5-1 | - | TRBD1 | CATGTGGTYEQYF | TGCGCCACCGGGACAGGGGGCACCTACGAGCAGTACTTC
TRBJ2-1 | TRBV5-4 | once | TRBD1 | CASSEKGQGYNEQFF | TGTGCCAGCAGCGAAAAGGGACAGGGCTACAATGAGCAGTTCTTC
TRBJ1-2 | TRBV27 | - | - | CASSLGFGGAANYGYTF | TGTGCCAGCAGTTTGGGATTCGGGGGGGCCGCTAACTATGGCTACACCTTC
TRBJ1-3 | TRBV3-1/TRBV3-2 | - | - | CASETRNTIYF | TGTGCCAGCGAGACTAGAAACACCATATATTTT
TRBJ1-1 | TRBV2 | - | TRBD1 | CASSERGLRSLSTEAFF | TGTGCCAGCAGTGAAAGGGGGCTCCGCAGTTTGAGTACTGAAGCTTTCTTT
TRBJ1-6 | TRBV30 | - | TRBD1 | CAWNIPGGGNSPLHF | TGTGCCTGGAATATCCCAGGGGGCGGGAATTCACCCCTCCACTTT
TRBJ1-1 | TRBV28 | few | TRBD1 | CASSPWRDRRTEAFF | TGTGCCAGCAGCCCCTGGAGGGACAGAAGGACTGAAGCTTTCTTT
TRBJ2-1 | TRBV24-1 | - | TRBD2 | CATSGEGVGAYNEQFF | TGTGCCACCTCCGGGGAGGGCGTAGGAGCCTACAATGAGCAGTTCTTC
TRBJ1-5 | TRBV15 | - | TRBD1 | CATSSDRASWSQHF | TGTGCCACCAGCAGTGACAGGGCTTCTTGGTCCCAGCATTTT
TRBJ2-7 | TRBV28 | - | TRBD1 | CASSQPGTGAYEQYF | TGTGCCAGCAGTCAACCCGGGACAGGGGCCTACGAGCAGTACTTC
TRBJ2-3 | TRBV18 | - | TRBD2 | CASGRTSGRNGDTQYF | TGTGCCAGCGGACGGACTAGCGGGAGGAATGGAGATACGCAGTATTTT
TRBJ1-3 | TRBV6-5 | once | - | CASSTYSGNTIYF | TGTGCCAGCAGTACCTATTCTGGAAACACCATATATTTT
TRBJ2-1 | TRBV19 | - | TRBD1 | CASSMGRGYNEQFF | TGTGCCAGTAGTATGGGCAGGGGGTACAATGAGCAGTTCTTC
TRBJ2-7 | TRBV7-9 | - | TRBD2 | CASSFGSGTYEQYF | TGTGCCAGCAGCTTTGGTAGCGGGACCTACGAGCAGTACTTC
TRBJ2-3 | TRBV29-1 | few | TRBD1 | CSVESGGDTQYF | TGCAGCGTTGAGTCAGGGGGCGATACGCAGTATTTT
TRBJ1-4 | TRBV19 | - | TRBD1 | CASRVQGLANEKLFF | TGTGCCAGTAGAGTACAGGGGCTGGCTAATGAAAAACTGTTTTTT
TRBJ2-1 | TRBV11-3 | - | TRBD2 | CASSRTSGGGDNEQFF | TGTGCCAGCAGCCGTACTAGCGGGGGCGGCGACAATGAGCAGTTCTTC
TRBJ2-7 | TRBV5-5 | - | - | CASSLTRHPSYEQYF | TGTGCCAGCAGCTTGACCAGACACCCTTCCTACGAGCAGTACTTC
TRBJ2-7 | TRBV28 | - | - | CASTPVGPYEQYF | TGTGCCAGCACCCCAGTGGGCCCTTACGAGCAGTACTTC
TRBJ1-1 | TRBV27 | - | TRBD1 | CASSLLGQGQTEAFF | TGTGCCAGCAGTCTATTAGGACAGGGGCAAACTGAAGCTTTCTTT
TRBJ1-2 | TRBV9 | - | - | CASSVADKDYGYTF | TGTGCCAGCAGCGTAGCAGACAAGGACTATGGCTACACCTTC
TRBJ2-7 | TRBV21-1 | - | - | CASSKPDSTSSYEQYF | TGTGCCAGCAGCAAGCCGGACAGTACGAGCTCCTACGAGCAGTACTTC
TRBJ1-5 | TRBV30 | - | - | CAWSSQGQPQHF | TGTGCCTGGAGTTCTCAGGGTCAGCCCCAGCATTTT
TRBJ2-7 | TRBV24-1 | few | TRBD1 | CATSGKIQGILYEQYF | TGTGCCACCAGCGGGAAAATACAGGGGATCCTTTACGAGCAGTACTTC
TRBJ1-2 | TRBV21-1 | - | - | CASSNRFSQQYGYTF | TGTGCCAGCAGCAACAGATTCTCCCAACAATATGGCTACACCTTC
TRBJ2-7 | TRBV28 | - | TRBD2 | CASSSRDYRLYEQYF | TGTGCCAGCAGTTCCCGGGACTACCGACTCTACGAGCAGTACTTC
TRBJ2-3 | TRBV5-1 | - | - | CASSLPRDTQYF | TGCGCCAGCAGCTTGCCGAGAGATACGCAGTATTTT
TRBJ1-1 | TRBV7-3 | - | - | CASSPRVARDTEAFF | TGTGCCAGCAGCCCCCGGGTGGCCAGGGACACTGAAGCTTTCTTT
TRBJ1-4 | TRBV4-1 | - | - | CASSQDRGSDRDEKLFF | TGCGCCAGCAGCCAAGATCGGGGTTCCGATCGTGATGAAAAACTGTTTTTT
TRBJ2-7 | TRBV7-6 | - | TRBD2 | CASRPSGRGEQYF | TGTGCCAGCAGACCTAGCGGGAGGGGCGAGCAGTACTTC
TRBJ2-7 | TRBV9 | - | TRBD2 | CASSETSGPSSYEQYF | TGTGCCAGCAGCGAAACTAGCGGGCCCAGCTCCTACGAGCAGTACTTC
TRBJ1-1 | TRBV4-2 | - | - | CASSAGRGNTEAFF | TGTGCCAGCAGCGCGGGAAGAGGCAACACTGAAGCTTTCTTT
TRBJ2-2 | TRBV9 | - | TRBD2 | CASSAGRTGLAGDPNTGELFF | TGTGCCAGCAGCGCCGGCCGCACGGGACTAGCGGGAGACCCGAACACCGGGGAGCTGTTTTTT
TRBJ2-7 | TRBV10-3 | once | - | CAISPDRPYYEQYF | TGTGCCATCAGTCCGGACAGACCGTACTACGAGCAGTACTTC
TRBJ2-7 | TRBV7-2 | - | - | CASSLEGSGAREQYF | TGTGCCAGCAGCTTAGAGGGGTCAGGGGCAAGGGAGCAGTACTTC
TRBJ2-7 | TRBV9 | - | TRBD1 | CASGGTGESYEQYF | TGTGCCAGCGGGGGGACAGGGGAATCCTACGAGCAGTACTTC
TRBJ2-5 | TRBV6-1 | - | - | CASSEARTGGSGQKTQYF | TGTGCCAGCAGTGAAGCTAGGACCGGCGGTAGCGGCCAGAAGACCCAGTACTTC